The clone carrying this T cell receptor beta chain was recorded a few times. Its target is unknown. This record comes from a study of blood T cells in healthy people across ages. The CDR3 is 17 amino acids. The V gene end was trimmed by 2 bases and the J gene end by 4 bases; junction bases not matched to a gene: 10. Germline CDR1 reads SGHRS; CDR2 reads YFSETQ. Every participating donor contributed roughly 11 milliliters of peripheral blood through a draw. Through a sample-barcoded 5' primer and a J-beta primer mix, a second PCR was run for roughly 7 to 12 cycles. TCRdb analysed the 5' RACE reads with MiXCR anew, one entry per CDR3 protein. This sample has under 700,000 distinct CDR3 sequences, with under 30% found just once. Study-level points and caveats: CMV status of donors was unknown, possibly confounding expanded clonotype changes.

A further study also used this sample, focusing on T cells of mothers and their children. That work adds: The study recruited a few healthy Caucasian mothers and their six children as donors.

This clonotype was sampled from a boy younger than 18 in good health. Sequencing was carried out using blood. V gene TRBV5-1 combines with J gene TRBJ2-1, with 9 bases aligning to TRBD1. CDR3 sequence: CASSLHYRDRVYNEQFF. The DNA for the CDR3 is TGCGCCAGCAGCTTACACTACCGGGACAGGGTTTACAATGAGCAGTTCTTC. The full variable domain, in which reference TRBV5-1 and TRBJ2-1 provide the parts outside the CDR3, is KAGVTQTPRYLIKTRGQQVTLSCSPISGHRSVSWYQQTPGQGLQFLFEYFSETQRNKGNFPGRFSGRQFSNSRSEMNVSTLELGDSALYLCASSLHYRDRVYNEQFFGPGTRLTVL.